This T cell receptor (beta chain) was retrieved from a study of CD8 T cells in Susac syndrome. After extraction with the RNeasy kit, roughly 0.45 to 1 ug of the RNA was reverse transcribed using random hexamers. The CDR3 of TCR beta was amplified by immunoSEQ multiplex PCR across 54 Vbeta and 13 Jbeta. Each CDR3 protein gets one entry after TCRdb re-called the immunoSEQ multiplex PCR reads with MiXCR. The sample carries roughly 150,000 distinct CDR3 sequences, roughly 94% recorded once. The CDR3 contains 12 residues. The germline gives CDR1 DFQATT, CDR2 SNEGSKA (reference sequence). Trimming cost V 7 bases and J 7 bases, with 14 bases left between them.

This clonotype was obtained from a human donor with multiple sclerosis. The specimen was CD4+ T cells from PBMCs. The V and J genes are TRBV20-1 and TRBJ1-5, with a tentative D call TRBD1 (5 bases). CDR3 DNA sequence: TGCAGTGTCACGGGGGGAAACCAGCCCCAGCATTTT. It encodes CSVTGGNQPQHF.